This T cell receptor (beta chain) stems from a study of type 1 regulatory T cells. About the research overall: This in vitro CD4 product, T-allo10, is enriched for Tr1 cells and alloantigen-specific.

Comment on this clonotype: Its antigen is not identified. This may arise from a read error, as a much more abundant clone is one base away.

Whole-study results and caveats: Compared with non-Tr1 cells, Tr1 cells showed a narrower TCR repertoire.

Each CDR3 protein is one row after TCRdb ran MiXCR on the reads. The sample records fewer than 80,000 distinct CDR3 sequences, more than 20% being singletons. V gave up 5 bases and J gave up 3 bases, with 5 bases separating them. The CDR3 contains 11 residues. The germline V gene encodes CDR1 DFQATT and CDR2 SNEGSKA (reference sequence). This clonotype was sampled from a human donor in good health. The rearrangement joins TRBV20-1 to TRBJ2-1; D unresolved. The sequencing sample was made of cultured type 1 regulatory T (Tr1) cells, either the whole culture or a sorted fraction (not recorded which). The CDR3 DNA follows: TGCAGTGCTGGCCTCTACAATGAGCAGTTCTTC. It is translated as CSAGLYNEQFF.